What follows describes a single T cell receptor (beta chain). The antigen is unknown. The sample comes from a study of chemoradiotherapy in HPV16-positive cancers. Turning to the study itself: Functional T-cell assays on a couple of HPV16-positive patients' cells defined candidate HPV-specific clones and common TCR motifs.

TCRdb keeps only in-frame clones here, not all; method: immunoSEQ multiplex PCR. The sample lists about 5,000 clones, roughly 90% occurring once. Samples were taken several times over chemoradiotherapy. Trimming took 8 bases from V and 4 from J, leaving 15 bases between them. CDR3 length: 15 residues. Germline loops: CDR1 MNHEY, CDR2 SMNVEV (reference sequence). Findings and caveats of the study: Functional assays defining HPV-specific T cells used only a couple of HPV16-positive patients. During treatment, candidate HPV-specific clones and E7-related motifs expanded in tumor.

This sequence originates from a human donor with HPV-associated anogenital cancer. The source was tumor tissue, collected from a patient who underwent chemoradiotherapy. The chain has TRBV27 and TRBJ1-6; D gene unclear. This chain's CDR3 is CASLYGLTYNSPLHF. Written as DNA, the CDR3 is TGTGCCAGCCTTTACGGACTGACGTATAATTCACCCCTCCACTTT.